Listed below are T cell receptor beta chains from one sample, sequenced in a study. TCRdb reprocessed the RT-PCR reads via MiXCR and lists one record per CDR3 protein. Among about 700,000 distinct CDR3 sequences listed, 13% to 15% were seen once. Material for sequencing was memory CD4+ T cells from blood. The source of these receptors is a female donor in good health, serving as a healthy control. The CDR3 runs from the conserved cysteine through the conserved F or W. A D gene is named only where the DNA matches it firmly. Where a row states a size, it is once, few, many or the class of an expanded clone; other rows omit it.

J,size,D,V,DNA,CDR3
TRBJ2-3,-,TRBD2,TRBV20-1,TGCAGTGCTCCTCAGCGGGGGAGCACAGATACGCAGTATTTT,CSAPQRGSTDTQYF
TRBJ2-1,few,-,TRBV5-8,TGTGCCAGCAGCTTGATGTCAGATTTTAATGAGCAGTTCTTC,CASSLMSDFNEQFF
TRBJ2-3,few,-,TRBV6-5,TGTGCCAGCAGTTATCAAGGCGGAGGCACAGATACGCAGTATTTT,CASSYQGGGTDTQYF
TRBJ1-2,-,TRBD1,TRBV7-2,TGTGCCAGCAGCTTGGGACAGGGGGCGATTGGTGGCTACACCTTC,CASSLGQGAIGGYTF
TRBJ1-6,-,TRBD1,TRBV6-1,TGTGCCAGCAGTGATCCCCGCGACAGGGTGGTAGGATCACCCCTCCACTTT,CASSDPRDRVVGSPLHF
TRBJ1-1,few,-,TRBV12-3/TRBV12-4,TGTGCCATCCTGTACCGCGAGAACACTGAAGCTTTCTTT,CAILYRENTEAFF
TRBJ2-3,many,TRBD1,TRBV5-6,TGTGCCAGCAGCCTAGGGACAGGCCTTGGCACAGATACGCAGTATTTT,CASSLGTGLGTDTQYF
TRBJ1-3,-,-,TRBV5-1,TGCGCCAGCAGTGGAGTAGACGGAAACACCATATATTTT,CASSGVDGNTIYF
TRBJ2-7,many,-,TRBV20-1,TGCAGTGCTAGAGACAGATTGATGTCCTACGAGCAGTACTTC,CSARDRLMSYEQYF
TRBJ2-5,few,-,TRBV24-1,TGTGCCACCATGGCGCAAACTCAAGAGACCCAGTACTTC,CATMAQTQETQYF
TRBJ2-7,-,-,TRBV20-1,TGCAGTGCCCCCGACACTCAAGGTTCCTACGAGCAGTACTTC,CSAPDTQGSYEQYF
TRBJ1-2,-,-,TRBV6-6,TGTGCCAGCAGTTCAGACAATAACTATGGCTACACCTTC,CASSSDNNYGYTF